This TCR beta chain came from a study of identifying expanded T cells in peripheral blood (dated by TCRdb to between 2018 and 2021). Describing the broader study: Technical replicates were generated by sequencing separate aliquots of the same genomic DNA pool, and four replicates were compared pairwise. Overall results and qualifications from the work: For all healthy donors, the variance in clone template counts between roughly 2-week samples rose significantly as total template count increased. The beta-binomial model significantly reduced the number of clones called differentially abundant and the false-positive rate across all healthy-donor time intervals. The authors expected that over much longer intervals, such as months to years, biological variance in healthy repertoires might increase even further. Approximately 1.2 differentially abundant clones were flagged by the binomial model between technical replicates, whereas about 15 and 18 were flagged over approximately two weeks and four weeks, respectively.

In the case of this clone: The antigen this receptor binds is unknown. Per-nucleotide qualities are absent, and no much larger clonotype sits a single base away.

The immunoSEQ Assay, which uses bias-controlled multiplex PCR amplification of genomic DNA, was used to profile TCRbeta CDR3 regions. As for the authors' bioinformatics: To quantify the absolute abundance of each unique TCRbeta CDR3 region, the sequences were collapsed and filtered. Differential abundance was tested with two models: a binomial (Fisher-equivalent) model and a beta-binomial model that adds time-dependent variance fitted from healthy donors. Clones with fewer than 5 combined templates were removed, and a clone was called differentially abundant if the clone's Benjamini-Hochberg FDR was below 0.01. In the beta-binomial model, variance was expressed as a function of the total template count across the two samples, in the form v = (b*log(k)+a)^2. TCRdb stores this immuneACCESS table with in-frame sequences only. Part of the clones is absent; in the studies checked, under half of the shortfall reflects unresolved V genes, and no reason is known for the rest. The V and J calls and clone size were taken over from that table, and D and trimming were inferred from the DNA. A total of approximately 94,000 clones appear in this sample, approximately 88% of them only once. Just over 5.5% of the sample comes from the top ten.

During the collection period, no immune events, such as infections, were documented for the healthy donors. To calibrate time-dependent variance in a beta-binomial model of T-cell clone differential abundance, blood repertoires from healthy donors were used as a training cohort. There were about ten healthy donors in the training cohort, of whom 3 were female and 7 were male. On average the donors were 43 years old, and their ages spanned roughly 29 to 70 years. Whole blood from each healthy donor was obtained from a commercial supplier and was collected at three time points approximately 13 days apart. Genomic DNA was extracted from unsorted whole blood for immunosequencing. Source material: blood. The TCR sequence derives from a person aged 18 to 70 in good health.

The CDR3 amino acid sequence is: CASSISRLSSEQFF. The nucleotide sequence reads TGTGCCAGTAGTATCTCAAGGTTGTCGAGTGAGCAGTTCTTC. This receptor chain uses TRBV19 and TRBJ2-1, with the D gene too uncertain to name. From its cysteine to its phenylalanine, the CDR3 spans 14 amino acids. The entry retains the CDR3 DNA only, 42 bases that are in frame from base 1. CDR1 and CDR2 are read off the germline V gene (reference sequence) as LNHDA and SQIVND. Trimming at the junction amounts to 3 bases on V and 9 bases on J, and the germline ends lie 15 bases apart.